This T cell receptor beta chain was captured in a study of neurological immune-mediated disorders. Deletions cut 0 bases from V and 5 bases from J, with 6 bases between. Germline CDR1 and CDR2: SGHRS and YFSETQ. CDR3 length equals 12 residues. Findings and limits, study-wide: There were no CDR3 amino acid sequences shared by expanded clones across subjects, a result suggesting private repertoires in all groups. HTLV-1-associated myelopathy had the most TCR clonal expansion, while multiple sclerosis had the least, a level that fell below healthy controls.

Volunteers from a blood bank in Maryland, USA, made up the healthy controls. For the unsorted libraries, 2 million PBMCs stored at -80 C served as input. TCRdb analysed the 5' RACE reads with MiXCR anew, one entry per CDR3 protein. The sample lists about 27,000 distinct CDR3 sequences, around a fifth occurring once. About this clonotype itself: The antigen is not known.

The receptor was isolated from a woman aged 55 to 70 in good health. The material sequenced was PBMCs. The chain combines TRBV5-1 with TRBJ2-7; D gene ambiguous. The DNA for the CDR3 is TGCGCCAGCAGCTTGGCCTTAGACGAGCAGTACTTC. This gives the protein CASSLALDEQYF.